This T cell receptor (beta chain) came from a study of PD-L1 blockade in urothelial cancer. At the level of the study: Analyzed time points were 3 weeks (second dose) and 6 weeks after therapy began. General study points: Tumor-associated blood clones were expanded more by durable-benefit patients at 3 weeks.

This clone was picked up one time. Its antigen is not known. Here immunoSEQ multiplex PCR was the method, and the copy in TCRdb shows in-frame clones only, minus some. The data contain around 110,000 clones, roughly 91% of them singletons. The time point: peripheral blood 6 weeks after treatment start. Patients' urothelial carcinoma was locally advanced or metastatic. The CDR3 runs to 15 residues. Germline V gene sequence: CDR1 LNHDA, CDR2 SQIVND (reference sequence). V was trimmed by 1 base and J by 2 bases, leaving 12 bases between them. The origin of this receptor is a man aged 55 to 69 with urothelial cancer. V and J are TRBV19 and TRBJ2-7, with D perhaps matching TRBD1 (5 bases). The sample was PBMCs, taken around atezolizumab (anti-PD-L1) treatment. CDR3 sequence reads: CASSIGTGLAYEQYF. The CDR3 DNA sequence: TGTGCCAGTAGTATAGGCACAGGTCTTGCCTACGAGCAGTACTTC.